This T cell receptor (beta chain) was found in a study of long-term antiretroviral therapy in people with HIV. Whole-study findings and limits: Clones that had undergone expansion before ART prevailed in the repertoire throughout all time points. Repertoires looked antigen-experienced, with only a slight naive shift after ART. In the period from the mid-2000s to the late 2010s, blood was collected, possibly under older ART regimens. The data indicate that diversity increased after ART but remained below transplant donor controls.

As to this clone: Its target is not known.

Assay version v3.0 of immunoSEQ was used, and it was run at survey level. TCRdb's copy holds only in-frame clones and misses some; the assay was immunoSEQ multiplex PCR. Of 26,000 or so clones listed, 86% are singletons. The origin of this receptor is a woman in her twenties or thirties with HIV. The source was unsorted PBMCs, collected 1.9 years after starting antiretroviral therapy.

The CDR3 nucleotides are TGTGCCAGTAGTCTAGCGGGGGGCAGCAATGAGCAGTTCTTC. Protein: CASSLAGGSNEQFF. The V call is TRBV19, the J call TRBJ2-1; 11 positions match TRBD2. The CDR3 is 14 amino acids. V lost 5 bases, J lost 6 bases, and 3 bases stayed unmatched. CDR1 is LNHDA, CDR2 SQIVND, per germline (reference sequence). Combining the CDR3 with reference TRBV19 and TRBJ2-1 gives the whole variable domain DGGITQSPKYLFRKEGQNVTLSCEQNLNHDAMYWYRQDPGQGLRLIYYSQIVNDFQKGDIAEGYSVSREKKESFPLTVTSAQKNPTAFYLCASSLAGGSNEQFFGPGTRLTVL.